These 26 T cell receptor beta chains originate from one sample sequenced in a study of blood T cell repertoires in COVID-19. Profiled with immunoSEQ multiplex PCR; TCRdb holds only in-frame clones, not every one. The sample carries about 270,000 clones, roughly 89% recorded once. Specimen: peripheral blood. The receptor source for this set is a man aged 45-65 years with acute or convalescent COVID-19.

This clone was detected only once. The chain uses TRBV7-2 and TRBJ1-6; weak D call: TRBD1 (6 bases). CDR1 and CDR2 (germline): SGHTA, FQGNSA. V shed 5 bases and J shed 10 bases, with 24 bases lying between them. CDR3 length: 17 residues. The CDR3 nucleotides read TGTGCCAGCAGCCGGGACATGCCCCAGATCGGAAACTCACCCCTCCACTTT. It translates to CASSRDMPQIGNSPLHF.

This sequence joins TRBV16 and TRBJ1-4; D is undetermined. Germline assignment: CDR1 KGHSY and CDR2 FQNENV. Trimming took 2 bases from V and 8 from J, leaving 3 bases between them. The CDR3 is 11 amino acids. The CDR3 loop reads CASSQREKLFF. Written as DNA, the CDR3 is TGTGCCAGCAGCCAACGGGAAAAACTGTTTTTT.

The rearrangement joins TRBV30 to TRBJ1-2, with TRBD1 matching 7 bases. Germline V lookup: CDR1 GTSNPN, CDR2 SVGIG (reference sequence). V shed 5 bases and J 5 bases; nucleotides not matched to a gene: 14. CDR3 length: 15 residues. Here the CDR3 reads CAWSAQAGGVYGYTF. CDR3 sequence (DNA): TGTGCCTGGTCGGCCCAGGCAGGGGGAGTTTATGGCTACACCTTC. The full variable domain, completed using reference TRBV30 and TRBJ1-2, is SQTIHQWPATLVQPVGSPLSLECTVEGTSNPNLYWYRQAAGRGLQLLFYSVGIGQISSEVPQNLSASRPQDRQFILSSKKLLLSDSGFYLCAWSAQAGGVYGYTFGSGTRLTVV.

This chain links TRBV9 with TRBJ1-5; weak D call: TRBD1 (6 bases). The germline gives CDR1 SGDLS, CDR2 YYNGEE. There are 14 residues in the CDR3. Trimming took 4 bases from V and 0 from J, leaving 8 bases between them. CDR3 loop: CASSRGNSNQPQHF. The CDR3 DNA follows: TGTGCCAGCAGCAGGGGGAATAGCAATCAGCCCCAGCATTTT.

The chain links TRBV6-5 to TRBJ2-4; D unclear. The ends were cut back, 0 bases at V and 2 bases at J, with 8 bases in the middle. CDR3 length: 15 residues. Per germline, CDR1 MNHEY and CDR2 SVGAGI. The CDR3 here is CASSYSGRTKNIQYF. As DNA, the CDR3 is TGTGCCAGCAGTTACTCCGGCAGGACCAAAAACATTCAGTACTTC.

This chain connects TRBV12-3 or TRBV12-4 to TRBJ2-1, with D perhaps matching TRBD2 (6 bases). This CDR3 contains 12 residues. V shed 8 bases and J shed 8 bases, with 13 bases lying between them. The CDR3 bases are TGTGCCAGCGGGGGGATGTCCGATGAGCAGTTCTTC. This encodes CASGGMSDEQFF.

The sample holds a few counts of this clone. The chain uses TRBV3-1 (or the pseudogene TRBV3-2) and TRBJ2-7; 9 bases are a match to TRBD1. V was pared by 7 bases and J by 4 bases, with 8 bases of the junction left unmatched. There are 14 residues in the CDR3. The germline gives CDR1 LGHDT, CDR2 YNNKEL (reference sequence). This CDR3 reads CASTPTGGTYEQYF. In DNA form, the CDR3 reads TGTGCCAGCACCCCGACAGGGGGAACATACGAGCAGTACTTC.

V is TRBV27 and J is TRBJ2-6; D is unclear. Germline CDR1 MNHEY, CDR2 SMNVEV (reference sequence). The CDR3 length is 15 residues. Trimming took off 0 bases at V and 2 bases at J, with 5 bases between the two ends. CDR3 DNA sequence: TGTGCCAGCAGTTTATCCCGTGCTGGGGCCAACGTCCTGACTTTC. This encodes CASSLSRAGANVLTF. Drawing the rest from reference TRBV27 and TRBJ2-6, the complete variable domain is EAQVTQNPRYLITVTGKKLTVTCSQNMNHEYMSWYRQDPGLGLRQIYYSMNVEVTDKGDVPEGYKVSRKEKRNFPLILESPSPNQTSLYFCASSLSRAGANVLTFGAGSRLTVL.

The CDR3 DNA follows: TGTGCCAGCAGCCGTTGGACAGGGGGCGCTCTTAGGGAGCTGTTTTTT. It encodes CASSRWTGGALRELFF. The gene calls are TRBV7-9 and TRBJ2-2; TRBD1 agrees at 11 bases. This CDR3 contains 16 residues. V was pared by 5 bases and J by 9 bases, with 11 bases of the junction left unmatched. Germline V lookup: CDR1 SEHNR, CDR2 FQNEAQ (reference sequence).

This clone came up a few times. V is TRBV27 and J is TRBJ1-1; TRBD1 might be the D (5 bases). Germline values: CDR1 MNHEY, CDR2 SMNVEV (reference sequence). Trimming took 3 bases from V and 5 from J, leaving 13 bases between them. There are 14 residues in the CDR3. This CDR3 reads CASSFTRVATEAFF. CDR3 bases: TGTGCCAGCAGTTTCACCAGGGTGGCGACTGAAGCTTTCTTT.

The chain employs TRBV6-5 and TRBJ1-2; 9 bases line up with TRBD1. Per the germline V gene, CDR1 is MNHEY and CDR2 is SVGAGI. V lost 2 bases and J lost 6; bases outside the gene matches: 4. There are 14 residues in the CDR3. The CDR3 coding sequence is TGTGCCAGCAGTTACGGACAGGGGTACGATGGCTACACCTTC. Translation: CASSYGQGYDGYTF.

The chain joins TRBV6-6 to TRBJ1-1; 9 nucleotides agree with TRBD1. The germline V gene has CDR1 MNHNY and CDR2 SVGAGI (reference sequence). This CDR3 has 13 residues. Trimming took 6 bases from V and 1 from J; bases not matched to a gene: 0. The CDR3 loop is CASRDRGNTEAFF. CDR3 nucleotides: TGTGCCAGCAGGGACAGGGGGAACACTGAAGCTTTCTTT.

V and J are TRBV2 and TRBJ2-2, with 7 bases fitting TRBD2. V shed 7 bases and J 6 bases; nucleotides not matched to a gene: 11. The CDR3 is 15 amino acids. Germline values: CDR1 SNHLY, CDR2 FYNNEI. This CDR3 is CASKWGLFVSGELFF. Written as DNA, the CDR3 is TGTGCCAGCAAGTGGGGACTATTTGTGTCCGGGGAGCTGTTTTTT. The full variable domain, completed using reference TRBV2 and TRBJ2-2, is EPEVTQTPSHQVTQMGQEVILRCVPISNHLYFYWYRQILGQKVEFLVSFYNNEISEKSEIFDDQFSVERPDGSNFTLKIRSTKLEDSAMYFCASKWGLFVSGELFFGEGSRLTVL.

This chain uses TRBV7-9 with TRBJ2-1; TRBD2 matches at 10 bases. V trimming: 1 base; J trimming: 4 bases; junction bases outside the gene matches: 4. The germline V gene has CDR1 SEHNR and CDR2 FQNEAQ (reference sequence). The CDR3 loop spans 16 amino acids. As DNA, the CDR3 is TGTGCCAGCAGCTTAGGGCTAGCGGGGGTGTACAATGAGCAGTTCTTC. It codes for CASSLGLAGVYNEQFF.

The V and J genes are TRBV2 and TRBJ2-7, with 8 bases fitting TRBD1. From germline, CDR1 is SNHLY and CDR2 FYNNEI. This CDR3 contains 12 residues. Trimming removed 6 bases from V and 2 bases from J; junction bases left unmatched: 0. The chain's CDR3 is CASRQGAYEQYF. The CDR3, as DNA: TGTGCCAGCAGACAGGGGGCCTACGAGCAGTACTTC.

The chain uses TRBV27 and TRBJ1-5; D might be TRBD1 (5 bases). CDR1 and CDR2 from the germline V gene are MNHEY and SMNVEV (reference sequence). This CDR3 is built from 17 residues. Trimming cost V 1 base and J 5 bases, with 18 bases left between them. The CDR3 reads CASSLFRGRDGYQPQHF. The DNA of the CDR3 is TGTGCCAGCAGTTTATTCAGAGGGAGGGACGGTTATCAGCCCCAGCATTTT.

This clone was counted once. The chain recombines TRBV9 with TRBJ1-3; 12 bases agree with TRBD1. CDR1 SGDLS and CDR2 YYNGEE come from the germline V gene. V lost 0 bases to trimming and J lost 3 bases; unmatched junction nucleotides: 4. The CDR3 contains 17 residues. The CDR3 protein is CASSVEGQGARGNTIYF. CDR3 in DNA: TGTGCCAGCAGCGTAGAGGGACAGGGGGCGCGTGGAAACACCATATATTTT.

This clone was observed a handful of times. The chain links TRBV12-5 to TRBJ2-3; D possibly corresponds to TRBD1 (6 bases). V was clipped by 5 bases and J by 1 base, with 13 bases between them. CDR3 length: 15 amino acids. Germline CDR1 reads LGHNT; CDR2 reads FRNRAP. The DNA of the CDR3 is TGTGCTAGTGGTCCGGGACAAATGGGCACAGATACGCAGTATTTT. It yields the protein CASGPGQMGTDTQYF.

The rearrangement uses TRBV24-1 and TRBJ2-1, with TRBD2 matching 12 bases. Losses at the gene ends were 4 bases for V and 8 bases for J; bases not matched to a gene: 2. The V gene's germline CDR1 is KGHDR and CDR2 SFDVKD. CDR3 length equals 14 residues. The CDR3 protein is CATSETSGGYEQFF. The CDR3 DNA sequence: TGTGCCACCAGTGAGACTAGCGGGGGTTATGAGCAGTTCTTC.

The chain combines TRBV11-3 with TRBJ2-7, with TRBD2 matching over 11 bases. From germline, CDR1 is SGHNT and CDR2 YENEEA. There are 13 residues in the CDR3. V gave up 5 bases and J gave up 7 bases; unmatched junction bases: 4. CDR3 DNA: TGTGCCAGCAGCCTGGGACTAGCGGAGGAGCAGTACTTC. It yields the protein CASSLGLAEEQYF.

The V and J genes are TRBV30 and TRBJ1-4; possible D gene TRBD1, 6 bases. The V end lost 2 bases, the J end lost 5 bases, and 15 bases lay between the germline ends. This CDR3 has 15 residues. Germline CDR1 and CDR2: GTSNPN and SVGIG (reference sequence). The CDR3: CAWSNVGGTNEKLFF. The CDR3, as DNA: TGTGCCTGGAGTAACGTCGGGGGGACAAATGAAAAACTGTTTTTT.

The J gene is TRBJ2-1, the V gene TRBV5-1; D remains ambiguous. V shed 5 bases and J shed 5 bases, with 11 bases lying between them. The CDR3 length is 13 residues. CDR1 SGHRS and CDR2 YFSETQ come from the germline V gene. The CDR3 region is CASRRVVDNEQFF. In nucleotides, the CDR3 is TGCGCCAGCAGACGGGTTGTTGACAATGAGCAGTTCTTC.

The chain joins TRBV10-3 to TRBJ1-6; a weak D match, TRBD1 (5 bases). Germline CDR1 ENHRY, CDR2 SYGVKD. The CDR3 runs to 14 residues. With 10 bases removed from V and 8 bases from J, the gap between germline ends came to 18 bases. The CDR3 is CATVAGLADSPLHF. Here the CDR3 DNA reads TGTGCCACGGTTGCAGGGCTGGCGGATTCACCCCTCCACTTT.

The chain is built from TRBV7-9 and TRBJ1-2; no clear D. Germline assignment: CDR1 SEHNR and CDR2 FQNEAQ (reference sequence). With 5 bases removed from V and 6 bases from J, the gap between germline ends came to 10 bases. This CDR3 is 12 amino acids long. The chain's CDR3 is CASSPTEDGYTF. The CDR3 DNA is TGTGCCAGCAGCCCGACCGAGGATGGCTACACCTTC.

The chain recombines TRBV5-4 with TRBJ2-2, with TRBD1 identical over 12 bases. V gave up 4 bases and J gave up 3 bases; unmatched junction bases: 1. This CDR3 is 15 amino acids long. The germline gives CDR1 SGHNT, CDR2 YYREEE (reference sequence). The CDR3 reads CASSRDRGHTGELFF. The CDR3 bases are TGTGCCAGCAGCCGGGACAGGGGGCACACCGGGGAGCTGTTTTTT.

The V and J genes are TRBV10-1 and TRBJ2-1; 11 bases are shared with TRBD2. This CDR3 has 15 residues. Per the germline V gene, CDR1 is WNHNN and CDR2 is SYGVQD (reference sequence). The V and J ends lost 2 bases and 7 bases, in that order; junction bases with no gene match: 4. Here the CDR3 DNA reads TGCGCCAGCAGTGAGCTAGCGGGGGGACTGAATGAGCAGTTCTTC. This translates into CASSELAGGLNEQFF.